The following is a TCR beta chain sequence with its context. This record comes from a study of control samples from healthy donors and cancer patients. The CDR3 covers 14 residues. Per germline, CDR1 SGHTA and CDR2 FQGNSA. V shed 5 bases and J shed 3 bases, with 11 bases lying between them. The repertoire was sequenced with immunoSEQ multiplex PCR; TCRdb's copy has only in-frame clones and lacks some. The sample lists around 110,000 clones, approximately 93% seen once, with roughly 2.5% in the top ten. This rearrangement joins TRBV7-2 to TRBJ1-3; D is unresolved. Sequencing input: blood. The origin of this receptor is a man aged 25 to 40 in good health. CDR3: CASSPTRVGNTIYF. The CDR3 nucleotides are TGTGCCAGCAGCCCCACGAGGGTTGGAAACACCATATATTTT.